This T cell receptor beta chain was identified during a study of CXCR3-negative and CXCR3-positive naive CD8 T cells. For the study at large: Summed over all libraries, TRB reads came to about 140 million, with about 1.5 +/- 0.3 million per library. Study findings and constraints: Naive subsets displayed similar surface CD5, and TCR strength was inferred from TRB CDR3 properties. For CXCR3-positive naive cells, TRB CDR3s were more hydrophobic than those of CXCR3-negative naive cells. The study found comparably high diversity in both naive subsets and much lower diversity in memory CD8+ cells.

The germline CDR1 and CDR2 sequences are MNHEY and SVGAGI. This CDR3 contains 14 residues. On this clonotype itself: Its antigen is currently unknown.

Identification of naive CD8+ T cells rested on CD45RO-CCR7+CD27+CD95- status. TRB cDNA was prepared as libraries by UMI-labeled 5' RACE. TCRdb reprocessed the 5' RACE reads; each CDR3 protein has one entry and no DNA is given. This sample's table reports 140,000 to 150,000 distinct CDR3 sequences. This TCR was recovered from a human donor in good health. Some clones in this sample may be carry-over from other donors' samples. The rearrangement joins TRBV6-5 to TRBJ2-7; TCRdb reports TRBD2, a call that lacks DNA to check it against. What was sequenced was naive CXCR3+ CD8+ T cells from blood. The subset denotes: CD45RO-CCR7+CD27+CD95- naive CD8+ T cells expressing CXCR3 (TNR3+). The CDR3 loop is CATSQGLGKYEQYF.